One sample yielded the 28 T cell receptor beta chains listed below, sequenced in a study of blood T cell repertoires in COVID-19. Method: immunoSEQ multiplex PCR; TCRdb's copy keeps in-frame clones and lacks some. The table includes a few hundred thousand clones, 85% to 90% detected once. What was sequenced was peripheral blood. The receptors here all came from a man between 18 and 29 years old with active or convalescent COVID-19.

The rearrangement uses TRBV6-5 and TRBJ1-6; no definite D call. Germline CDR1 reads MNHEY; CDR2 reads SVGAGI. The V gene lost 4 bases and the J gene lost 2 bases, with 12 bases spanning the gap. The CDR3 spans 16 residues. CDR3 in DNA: TGTGCCAGCAGTTTCGTCCAGGCCACCTATAATTCACCCCTCCACTTT. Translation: CASSFVQATYNSPLHF.

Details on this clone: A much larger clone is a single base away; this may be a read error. As DNA, the CDR3 is TGTGCCAGCAGTTTATGGGCCAATCAGCCCCAGCATTTT. Its protein is CASSLWANQPQHF. V and J are TRBV12-3 or TRBV12-4 and TRBJ1-5; D not certain. CDR3 length: 13 residues. V gave up 2 bases and J gave up 3 bases, with 5 bases separating them.

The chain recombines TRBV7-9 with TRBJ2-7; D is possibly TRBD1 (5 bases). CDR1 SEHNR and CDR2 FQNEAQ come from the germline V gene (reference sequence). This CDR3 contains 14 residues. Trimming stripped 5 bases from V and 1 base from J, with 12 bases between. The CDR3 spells CASSPGPGSYEQYF. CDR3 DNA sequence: TGTGCCAGCAGCCCCGGGCCAGGGTCCTACGAGCAGTACTTC.

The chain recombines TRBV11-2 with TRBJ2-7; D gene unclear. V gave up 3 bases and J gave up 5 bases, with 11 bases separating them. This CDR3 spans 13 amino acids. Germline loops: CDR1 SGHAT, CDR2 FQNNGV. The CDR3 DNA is TGTGCCAGCAGCTTTACTCCTACCGACGAGCAGTACTTC. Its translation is CASSFTPTDEQYF.

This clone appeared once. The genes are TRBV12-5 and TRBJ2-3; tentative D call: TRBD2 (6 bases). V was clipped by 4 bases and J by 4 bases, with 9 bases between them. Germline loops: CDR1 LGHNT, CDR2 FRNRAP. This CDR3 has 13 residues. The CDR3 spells CASGSRLADTQYF. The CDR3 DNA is TGTGCTAGTGGTTCAAGACTAGCAGATACGCAGTATTTT.

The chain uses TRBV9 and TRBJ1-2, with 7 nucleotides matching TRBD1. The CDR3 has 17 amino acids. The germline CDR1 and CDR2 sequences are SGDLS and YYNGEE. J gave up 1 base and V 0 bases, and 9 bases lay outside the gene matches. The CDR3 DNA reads TGTGCCAGCAGCGTAGGAGATGGACAGGTACTTAACTATGGCTACACCTTC. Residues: CASSVGDGQVLNYGYTF. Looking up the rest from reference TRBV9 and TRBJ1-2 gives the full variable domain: DSGVTQTPKHLITATGQRVTLRCSPRSGDLSVYWYQQSLDQGLQFLIQYYNGEERAKGNILERFSAQQFPDLHSELNLSSLELGDSALYFCASSVGDGQVLNYGYTFGSGTRLTVV.

The CDR3: CATSDVGGSEAFF. The CDR3 DNA is TGTGCCACCAGTGATGTCGGGGGGTCTGAAGCTTTCTTT. V is TRBV24-1 and J is TRBJ1-1, with D maybe TRBD1 (5 bases). Per germline, CDR1 KGHDR and CDR2 SFDVKD. Trimming cost V 3 bases and J 6 bases, with 10 bases left between them. CDR3 length equals 13 residues.

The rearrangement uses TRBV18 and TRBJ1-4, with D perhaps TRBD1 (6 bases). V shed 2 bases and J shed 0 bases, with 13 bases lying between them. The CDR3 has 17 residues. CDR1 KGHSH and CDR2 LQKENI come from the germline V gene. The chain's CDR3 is CASSPGQSASTNEKLFF. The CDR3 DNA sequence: TGTGCCAGCTCACCAGGACAGAGCGCCTCAACTAATGAAAAACTGTTTTTT.

The CDR3 nucleotides read TGTGCCAGCAGTTACGGACAGCTTAATTCACCCCTCCACTTT. Translating it yields CASSYGQLNSPLHF. The chain is built from TRBV6-6 and TRBJ1-6; a weak D match, TRBD1 (6 bases). Germline-derived CDR1 and CDR2 are MNHNY and SVGAGI (reference sequence). Trimming pared 2 bases from V and 6 bases from J, leaving 8 bases between. The CDR3 loop spans 14 amino acids.

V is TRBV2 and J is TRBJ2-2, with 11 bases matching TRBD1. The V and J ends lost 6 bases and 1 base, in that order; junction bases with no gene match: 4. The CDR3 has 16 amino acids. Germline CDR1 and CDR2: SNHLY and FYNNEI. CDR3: CASRGQGGRNTGELFF. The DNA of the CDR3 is TGTGCCAGCAGGGGACAGGGGGGAAGGAACACCGGGGAGCTGTTTTTT.

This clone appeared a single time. The CDR3: CASGGDTEAFF. As DNA, the CDR3 is TGTGCCAGCGGGGGGGACACTGAAGCTTTCTTT. V is TRBV28 and J is TRBJ1-1; D is perhaps TRBD1 (5 bases). Trimming removed 8 bases at V and 3 bases at J, with 7 bases between. Germline V lookup: CDR1 MDHEN, CDR2 SYDVKM. CDR3 size: 11 residues.

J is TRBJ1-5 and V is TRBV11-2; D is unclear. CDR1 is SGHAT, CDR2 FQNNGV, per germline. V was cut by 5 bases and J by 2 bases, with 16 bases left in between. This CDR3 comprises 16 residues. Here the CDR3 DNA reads TGTGCCAGCAGCCGGATGACTGTACTGGGCAATCAGCCCCAGCATTTT. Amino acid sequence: CASSRMTVLGNQPQHF.

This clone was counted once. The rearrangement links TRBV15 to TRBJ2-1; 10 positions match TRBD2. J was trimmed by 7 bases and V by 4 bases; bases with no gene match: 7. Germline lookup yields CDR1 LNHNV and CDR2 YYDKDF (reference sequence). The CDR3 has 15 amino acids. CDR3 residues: CATSIGTSEMNEQFF. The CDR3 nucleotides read TGTGCCACCAGCATCGGGACTAGCGAGATGAATGAGCAGTTCTTC.

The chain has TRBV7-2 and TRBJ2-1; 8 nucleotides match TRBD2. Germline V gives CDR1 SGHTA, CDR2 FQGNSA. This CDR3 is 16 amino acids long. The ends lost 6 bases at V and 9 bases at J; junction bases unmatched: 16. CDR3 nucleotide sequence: TGTGCCAGCAGGACCCCGGGACTAGGGTCTGTAGGTGAGCAGTTCTTC. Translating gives CASRTPGLGSVGEQFF.

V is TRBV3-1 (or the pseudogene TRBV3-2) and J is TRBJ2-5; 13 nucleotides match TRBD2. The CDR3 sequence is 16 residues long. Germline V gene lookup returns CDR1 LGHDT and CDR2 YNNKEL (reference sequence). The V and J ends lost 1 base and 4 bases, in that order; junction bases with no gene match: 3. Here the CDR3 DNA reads TGTGCCAGCAGCCAAGGACTAGCGGGGGGCCGAGAGACCCAGTACTTC. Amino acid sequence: CASSQGLAGGRETQYF.

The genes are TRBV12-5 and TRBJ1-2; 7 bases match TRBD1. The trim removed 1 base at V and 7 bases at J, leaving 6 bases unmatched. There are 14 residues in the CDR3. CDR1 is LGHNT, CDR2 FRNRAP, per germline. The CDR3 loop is CASGLDRGGGGYTF. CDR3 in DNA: TGTGCTAGTGGTTTGGACAGGGGAGGTGGTGGCTACACCTTC.

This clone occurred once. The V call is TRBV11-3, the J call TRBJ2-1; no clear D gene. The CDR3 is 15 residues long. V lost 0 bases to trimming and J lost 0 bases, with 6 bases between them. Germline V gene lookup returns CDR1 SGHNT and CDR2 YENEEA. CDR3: CASSLDLSSYNEQFF. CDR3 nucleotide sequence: TGTGCCAGCAGCTTAGATTTGAGCTCCTACAATGAGCAGTTCTTC. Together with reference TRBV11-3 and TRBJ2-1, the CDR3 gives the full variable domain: EAGVVQSPRYKIIEKKQPVAFWCNPISGHNTLYWYLQNLGQGPELLIRYENEEAVDDSQLPKDRFSAERLKGVDSTLKIQPAELGDSAVYLCASSLDLSSYNEQFFGPGTRLTVL.

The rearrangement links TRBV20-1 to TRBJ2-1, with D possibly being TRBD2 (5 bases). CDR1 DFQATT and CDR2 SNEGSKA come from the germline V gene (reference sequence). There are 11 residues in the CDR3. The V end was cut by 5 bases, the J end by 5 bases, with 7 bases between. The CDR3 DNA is TGCAGTGCTCGTAGCGACAATGAGCAGTTCTTC. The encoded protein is CSARSDNEQFF.

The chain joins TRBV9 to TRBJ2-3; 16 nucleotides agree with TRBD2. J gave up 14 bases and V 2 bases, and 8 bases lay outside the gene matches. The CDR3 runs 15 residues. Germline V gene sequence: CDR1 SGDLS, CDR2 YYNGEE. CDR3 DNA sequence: TGTGCCAGCAGCGTTGGTGGGACTAGCGGGGGGGAGAGGTATTTT. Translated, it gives CASSVGGTSGGERYF.

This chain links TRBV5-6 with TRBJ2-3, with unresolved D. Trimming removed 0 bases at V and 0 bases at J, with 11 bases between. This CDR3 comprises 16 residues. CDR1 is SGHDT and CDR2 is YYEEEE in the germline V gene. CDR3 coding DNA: TGTGCCAGCAGCTTGGAAGGCAGGCTCAGCACAGATACGCAGTATTTT. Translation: CASSLEGRLSTDTQYF.

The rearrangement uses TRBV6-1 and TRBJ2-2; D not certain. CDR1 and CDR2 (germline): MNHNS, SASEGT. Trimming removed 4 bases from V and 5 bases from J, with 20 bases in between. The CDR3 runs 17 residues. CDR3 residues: CASSAARGRYSTGELFF. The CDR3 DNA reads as TGTGCCAGCAGTGCCGCTCGAGGTAGATATTCTACCGGGGAGCTGTTTTTT.

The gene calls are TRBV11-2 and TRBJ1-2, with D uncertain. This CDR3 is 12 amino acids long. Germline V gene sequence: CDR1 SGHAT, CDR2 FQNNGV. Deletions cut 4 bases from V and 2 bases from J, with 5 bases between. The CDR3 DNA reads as TGTGCCAGCAGCTCCTTGAACTATGGCTACACCTTC. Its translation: CASSSLNYGYTF.

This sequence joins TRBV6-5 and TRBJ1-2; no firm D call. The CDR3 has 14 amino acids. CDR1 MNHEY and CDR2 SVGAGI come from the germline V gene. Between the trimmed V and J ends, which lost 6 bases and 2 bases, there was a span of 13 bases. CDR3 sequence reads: CASRRDTRNYGYTF. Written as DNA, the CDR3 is TGTGCCAGCAGACGCGACACGAGAAACTATGGCTACACCTTC.

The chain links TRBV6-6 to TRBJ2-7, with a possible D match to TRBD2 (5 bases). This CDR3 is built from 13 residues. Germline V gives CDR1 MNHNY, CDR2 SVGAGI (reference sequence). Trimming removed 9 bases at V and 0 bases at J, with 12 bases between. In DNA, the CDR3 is TGTGCCAGTAGCGACTTGCGCTCCTACGAGCAGTACTTC. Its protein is CASSDLRSYEQYF.

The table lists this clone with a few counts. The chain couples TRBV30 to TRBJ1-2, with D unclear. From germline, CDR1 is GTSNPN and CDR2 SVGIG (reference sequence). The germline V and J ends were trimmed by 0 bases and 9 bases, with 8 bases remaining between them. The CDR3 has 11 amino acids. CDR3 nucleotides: TGTGCCTGGAGTGTAGGCAGGAGCTACACCTTC. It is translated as CAWSVGRSYTF.

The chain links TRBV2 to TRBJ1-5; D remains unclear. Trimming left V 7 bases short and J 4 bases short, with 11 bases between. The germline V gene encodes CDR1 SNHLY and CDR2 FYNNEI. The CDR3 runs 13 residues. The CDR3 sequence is CASTTWENQPQHF. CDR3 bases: TGTGCCAGCACCACTTGGGAGAATCAGCCCCAGCATTTT.

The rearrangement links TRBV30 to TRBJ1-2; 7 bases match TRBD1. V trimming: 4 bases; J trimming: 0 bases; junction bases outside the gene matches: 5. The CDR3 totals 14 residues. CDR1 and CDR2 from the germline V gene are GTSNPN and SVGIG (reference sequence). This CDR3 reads CAWTRDSSNYGYTF. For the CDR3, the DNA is TGTGCCTGGACCCGGGACAGCTCTAACTATGGCTACACCTTC.

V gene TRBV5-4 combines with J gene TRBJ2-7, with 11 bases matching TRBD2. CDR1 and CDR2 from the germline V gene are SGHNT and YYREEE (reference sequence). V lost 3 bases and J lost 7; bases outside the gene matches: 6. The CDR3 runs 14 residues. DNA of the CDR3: TGTGCCAGCAGCTCTGGACTAGCGGGTAGGGAGCAGTACTTC. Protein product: CASSSGLAGREQYF.